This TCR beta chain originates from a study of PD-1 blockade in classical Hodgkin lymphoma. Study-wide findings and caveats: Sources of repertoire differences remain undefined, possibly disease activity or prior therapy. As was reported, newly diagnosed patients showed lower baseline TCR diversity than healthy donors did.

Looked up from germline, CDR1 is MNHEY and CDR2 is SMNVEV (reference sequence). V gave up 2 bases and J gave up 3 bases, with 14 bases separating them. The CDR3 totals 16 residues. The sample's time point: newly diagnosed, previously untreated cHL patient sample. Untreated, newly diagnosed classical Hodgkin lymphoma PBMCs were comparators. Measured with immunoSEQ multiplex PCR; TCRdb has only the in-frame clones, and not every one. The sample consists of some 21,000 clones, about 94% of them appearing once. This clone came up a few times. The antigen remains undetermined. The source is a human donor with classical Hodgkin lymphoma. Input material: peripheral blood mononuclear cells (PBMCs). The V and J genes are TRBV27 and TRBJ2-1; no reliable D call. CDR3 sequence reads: CASSLGAATRYNEQFF. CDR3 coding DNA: TGTGCCAGCAGTTTAGGAGCCGCGACTCGCTACAATGAGCAGTTCTTC.